The present TCR beta chain was sequenced within a study of blood T cell repertoires in COVID-19 (dated by TCRdb to the early 2020s). With regard to the full study: Samples covering the acute and convalescent phases of COVID-19 were provided by collaborators in the United States, Italy and Spain. Sample metadata almost always included a de-identified subject ID, COVID-19 status, age in years and sex. The material from the prospective study consisted of cDNA or gDNA derived from T cells, B-cell-depleted T cells, or PBMCs. Where available, HLA class I and class II types were taken from metadata supplied by the sample provider and were not determined by assay-based typing. Samples were obtained from the ongoing ImmuneRACE study (first 160 participants) and from some 1,300 subjects provided by 6 global collaborators. Subjects who had been exposed to COVID-19, were actively infected with it, or had recovered from it provided the deeply sampled blood TCRbeta repertoires that made up the dataset. The repertoires were made available in a free public database intended to serve as a resource for research on the immune response to SARS-CoV-2. Results and caveats for the whole study, not just this receptor: Clinical and demographic metadata were provided uncurated, with the amount varying by source and participant.

Collaborating institutions collected whole blood in K2EDTA tubes following their own protocols. For TCRbeta analysis, collaborators shipped samples as frozen whole blood, isolated PBMCs, or DNA extracted from either of those sample types. TCRbeta CDR3 regions were amplified from genomic DNA using the immunoSEQ Assay, a bias-controlled multiplex PCR. In the paper's pipeline: The number of nucleated cells in each sample was estimated by amplification of reference gene primers within the assay. Sequence reads were collapsed and filtered to measure the absolute abundance of every unique TCRbeta CDR3 rearrangement. Productive Simpson clonality was computed per sample as the square root of Simpson's diversity index over productive rearrangements. In its TCRdb copy, this immuneACCESS table keeps in-frame sequences only and misses some clones. Where compared with another copy, unresolved V genes explain less than half of these, and the others have no known cause. The V and J calls and clone size were taken over from that table, and D and trimming were inferred from the DNA. Recorded for this sample are some 100,000 clones; around nine tenths of them occurred a single time. Less than 6% of the sample lies in the top ten.

A single count supports this clone. Its antigen remains unidentified. No qualities accompany the bases; no much larger clone lies one base away. V is trimmed back by 5 bases and J by 5 bases, and the junction contains 10 bases that no gene match accounts for. The CDR3 holds 15 amino acids from the cysteine to the phenylalanine. Only CDR3 DNA remains: 45 bases, in frame from the first base. Via the germline V gene, CDR1 is SGHVS and CDR2 FNYEAQ. This receptor was taken from a woman aged 80 or over with active COVID-19. The rearranged segments are TRBV7-6 and TRBJ2-3; 7 of the junction bases match TRBD2. The sequenced material came from peripheral blood. The nucleotide sequence is TGTGCCAGCAGCCTCCGGGCGGGAGCTGGAGATACGCAGTATTTT. Its protein reads: CASSLRAGAGDTQYF.